The present entry profiles one TCR beta chain with its context. This clonotype was recorded a few times. Its binding antigen is unknown. No base quality values were provided; no much bigger clone lies one nucleotide off. These data come from a study of T cell repertoires in cytomegalovirus infection (dated by TCRdb to about 2019). Background on the whole study: Donor HLA type was relevant to the analysis, because carriage of CMV infection together with the matching HLA type was indicated by public TCR beta signatures. Paper-wide results and their limitations: In the ex vivo response, HLA-C-restricted CMV-specific TCR beta clonotypes were dominant, and in two of eight donors the single most frequent clonotype came from this HLA-C-restricted group. In both this cohort and an independent cohort of more than 350 donors, the cumulative frequency of public TCR beta family members distinguished carriers of CMV infection plus the relevant HLA type.

The sequencer was an Illumina HiSeq 1500. Using fastp trimming at Q25 and MiXCR clonotype assembly, TCRdb reanalyzed the public sequencing data and kept in-frame beta chains. Records with the same CDR3 protein are collapsed into one entry carrying the most frequent genes and DNA. The sample records about 740,000 distinct CDR3 sequences, 35% to 40% of which are singletons. The ten largest account for around 3% of the sample. The CDR3 spans 16 residues, from the cysteine through the phenylalanine. The read is trimmed to its CDR3 DNA, 48 bases read in frame from base 1. According to the germline V gene, CDR1 reads SGHNT and CDR2 reads YENEEA. V is pared back by 7 bases and J by 5 bases, with 20 bases lying between the germline termini.

The sequenced sample was PBMCs. The rearranged chain carries TRBV11-3 and TRBJ2-2, and TRBD2 may be the D gene, going by 6 matching bases. This TCR was recovered from a human donor in good health (CMV status not recorded). Some clones in this sample may be carry-over from other donors' samples. The CDR3 protein: CASNQGPGEGTGELFF. The DNA sequence is as follows: TGTGCCAGCAACCAAGGTCCGGGAGAGGGAACCGGGGAGCTGTTTTTT.